The clone carrying this T cell receptor (beta chain) was counted at least ten times. Antigen unknown. These data come from a study of identical twins. Germline lookup yields CDR1 SQVTM and CDR2 ANQGSEA. Trimming shortened V by 7 bases and J by 3 bases, and 13 bases separated the two germline ends. The CDR3 is made up of 13 amino acids. Findings of the study overall: Not following the same donors, the study drew its conclusions from cross-sectional statistical analysis.

TCRdb independently ran MiXCR on the 5' RACE reads; one entry per CDR3 protein. The repertoire holds 250,000 or so distinct CDR3 sequences, with approximately 8.6% as singletons. These data were also filed under a second study, of yellow fever vaccine responses in identical twins.

Sample: CD8+ T cells sorted from blood. The sequence was obtained from a woman between 18 and 29 years old in good health. V is TRBV29-1 and J is TRBJ2-1; D uncertain. CDR3 nucleotides: TGCAGCGGGGTCGCGGCCAGCTACAATGAGCAGTTCTTC. The encoded protein is CSGVAASYNEQFF.